One sample yielded the 2 T cell receptor beta chains listed below, sequenced in a study of CD8+ T cells in alopecia areata. Extracted from the samples, RNA was reverse transcribed into cDNA to serve as the sequencing template. Profiled with immunoSEQ multiplex PCR; TCRdb holds only in-frame clones, not every one. The repertoire holds 80,000 to 100,000 clones, with 40% to 50% as singletons. Treatment denoted: oral pan-JAK inhibitor, 5-10 mg twice daily. The sample in question was CD8+ T cells sorted from blood, obtained at week 24, from a patient treated with tofacitinib. These receptors were taken from a human donor with alopecia areata.

The chain recombines TRBV19 with TRBJ2-7, with D perhaps TRBD1 (6 bases). In germline, CDR1 is LNHDA, CDR2 SQIVND (reference sequence). The CDR3 covers 13 residues. V was trimmed by 8 bases and J by 2 bases, leaving 13 bases between them. The CDR3 loop reads CASLDSTTYEQYF. The CDR3 bases are TGTGCCAGTCTGGACAGTACCACCTACGAGCAGTACTTC.

V usage is TRBV7-8 and J usage is TRBJ2-5; no definite D call. Germline CDR1 SGHVS, CDR2 FQNEAQ. Trimming left V 5 bases short and J 2 bases short, with 9 bases between. There are 13 residues in the CDR3. The CDR3 here is CASSPRLQETQYF. The DNA of the CDR3 is TGTGCCAGCAGCCCGAGACTGCAAGAGACCCAGTACTTC.